The clone carrying this TCR beta chain has a single count. The antigen is undetermined. It is likely a read error, because the conserved phenylalanine at the end of the CDR3 is missing. This CDR3 comprises 16 residues. The ends were cut back, 0 bases at V and 1 base at J, with 12 bases in the middle. CDR1 is SGHNT and CDR2 is YYREEE in the germline V gene (reference sequence). As CD8+CD4-CCR7+CD45RA+ cells, naive CD8 T cells were sorted. This entry belongs to a study of molecular identifiers for immune sequencing clone quantification. TCRdb recomputed calls from the PCR reads with MiXCR, one row per CDR3 protein. There are some 96,000 distinct CDR3 sequences in the sample; less than 25% occur only once, and 0.94% lies in the top ten. Study-wide findings and caveats: Should identical TCR molecules share a barcode, the sizes of highly expanded clones could be underestimated.

The sequencing input was naive CD8+ T cells from blood, with Jurkat cell RNA spiked in. Subset in this sample: FACS-sorted CD8+CD4-CCR7+CD45RA+ naive T cells. The V and J genes are TRBV5-4 and TRBJ2-3; maybe TRBD2 (7 bases). The TCR sequence derives from a human donor in good health. Some libraries in this study had Jurkat cell RNA spiked in. This chain's CDR3 is CASSLARGAGTDTQYL. CDR3 DNA sequence: TGTGCCAGCAGCTTGGCACGGGGGGCGGGCACAGATACGCAGTATCTT.